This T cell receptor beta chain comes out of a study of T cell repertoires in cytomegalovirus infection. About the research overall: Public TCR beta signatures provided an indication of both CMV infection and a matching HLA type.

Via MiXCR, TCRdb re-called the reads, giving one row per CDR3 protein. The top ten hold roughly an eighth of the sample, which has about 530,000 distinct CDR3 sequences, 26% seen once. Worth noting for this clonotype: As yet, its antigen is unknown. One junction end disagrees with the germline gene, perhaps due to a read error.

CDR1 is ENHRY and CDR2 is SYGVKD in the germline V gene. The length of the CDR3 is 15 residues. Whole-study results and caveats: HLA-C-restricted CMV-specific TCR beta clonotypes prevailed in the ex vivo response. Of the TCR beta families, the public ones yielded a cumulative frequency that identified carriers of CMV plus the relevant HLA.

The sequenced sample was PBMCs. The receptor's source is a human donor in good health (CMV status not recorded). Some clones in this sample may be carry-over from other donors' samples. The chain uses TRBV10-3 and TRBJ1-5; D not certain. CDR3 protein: CAISEGQYSIQPQHF. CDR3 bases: TGTGCCATCAGTGAAGGGCAGTATAGCATTCAGCCCCAGCATTTT.